This T cell receptor beta chain was observed in a study of cytomegalovirus exposure and HLA in healthy donors. Study outcomes and limitations: The study listed under 200 cytomegalovirus-associated TCR beta chains.

The assay was immunoSEQ multiplex PCR, and TCRdb's table has in-frame clones only and misses some. The data show about 110,000 clones, roughly 90% seen once. CDR1 SGHDT and CDR2 YYEEEE come from the germline V gene. CDR3 length equals 12 residues. V dropped 0 bases and J dropped 5 bases, with 5 bases sitting between them. Regarding this clone: Its antigen remains unknown. The same CDR3 can be traced to other DNA sequences in this sample.

The chain employs TRBV5-6 and TRBJ1-1, with D unclear. The source of this sequence is a woman in her late teens or twenties in good health and CMV-seronegative. The sequenced material came from PBMCs. DNA of the CDR3: TGTGCCAGCAGCTTGGGGAGGACTGAAGCTTTCTTT. This sequence encodes CASSLGRTEAFF.